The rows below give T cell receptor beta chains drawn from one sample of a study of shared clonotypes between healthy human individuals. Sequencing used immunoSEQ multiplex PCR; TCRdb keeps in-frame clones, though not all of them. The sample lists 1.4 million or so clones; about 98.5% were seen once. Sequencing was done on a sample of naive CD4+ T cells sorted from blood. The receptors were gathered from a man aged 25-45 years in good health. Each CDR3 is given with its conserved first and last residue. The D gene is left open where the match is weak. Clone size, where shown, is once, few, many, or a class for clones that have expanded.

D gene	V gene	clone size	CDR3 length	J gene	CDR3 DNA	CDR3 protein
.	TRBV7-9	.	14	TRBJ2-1	TGTGCCAGCAGCATGGTAGCGGATTACAATGAGCAGTTCTTC	CASSMVADYNEQFF
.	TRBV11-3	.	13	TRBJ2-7	TGTGCCAGCAGCTTAGGAGGCCAGGACGAGCAGTACTTC	CASSLGGQDEQYF
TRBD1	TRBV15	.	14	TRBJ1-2	TGTGCCACCAGCGGACAGGCCTCAAACTATGGCTACACCTTC	CATSGQASNYGYTF
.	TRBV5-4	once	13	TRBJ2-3	TGTGCCAGCAGCGCCGGGGGCACAGATACGCAGTATTTT	CASSAGGTDTQYF
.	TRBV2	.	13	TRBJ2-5	TGTGCCAGCAGGCCGATAGCAGGAGAGACCCAGTACTTC	CASRPIAGETQYF
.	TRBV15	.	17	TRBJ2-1	TGTGCCACCAGCAGAGATCTGGCGGCAAGCTCCTACAATGAGCAGTTCTTC	CATSRDLAASSYNEQFF
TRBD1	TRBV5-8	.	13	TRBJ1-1	TGTGCCAGCAGCTTCAGGGGGCACACTGAAGCTTTCTTT	CASSFRGHTEAFF
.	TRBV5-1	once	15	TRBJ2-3	TGCGCCAGCAGCTTGGTCCCTCGAGCGGCAGATACGCAGTATTTT	CASSLVPRAADTQYF
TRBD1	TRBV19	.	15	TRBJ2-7	TGTGCCAGTACCCAAAAGGGGGACAGGGACTACGAGCAGTACTTC	CASTQKGDRDYEQYF
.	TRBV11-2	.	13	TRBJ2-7	TGTGCCAGCAGCCCCAGAAGCTCCTACGAGCAGTACTTC	CASSPRSSYEQYF
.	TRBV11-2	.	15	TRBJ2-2	TGTGCCAGCAGCCCCACGACGGGAAGGGCCGGGGAGCTGTTTTTT	CASSPTTGRAGELFF
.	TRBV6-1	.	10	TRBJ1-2	TGTGCCAGCAGGGAGGGATTCTACACCTTC	CASREGFYTF
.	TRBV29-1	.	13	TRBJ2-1	TGCAGCGTTGCGGGACTTTCCTACAATGAGCAGTTCTTC	CSVAGLSYNEQFF
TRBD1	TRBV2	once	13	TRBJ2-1	TGTGCCAGCAGCAGGACAGGGTACAATGAGCAGTTCTTC	CASSRTGYNEQFF
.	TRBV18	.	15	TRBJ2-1	TGTGCCAGCTCACCAGATGCCATACCTCTCAATGAGCAGTTCTTC	CASSPDAIPLNEQFF
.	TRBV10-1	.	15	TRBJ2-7	TGCGCCAGCAGTGATCGGGCAGGGGCTACCTACGAGCAGTACTTC	CASSDRAGATYEQYF
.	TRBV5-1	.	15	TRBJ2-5	TGCGCCAGCAGCTTGGGACCGACGACGGAAGAGACCCAGTACTTC	CASSLGPTTEETQYF
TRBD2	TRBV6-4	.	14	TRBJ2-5	TGTGCCAGCAGCCCGGGGGGGGCCCAAGAGACCCAGTACTTC	CASSPGGAQETQYF
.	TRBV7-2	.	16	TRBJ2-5	TGTGCCAGCAGCCTCGGAAAGTATAGGGGCGGAGAGACCCAGTACTTC	CASSLGKYRGGETQYF
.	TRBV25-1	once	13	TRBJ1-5	TGTGCCAGCAGTGAGAGTGGGTACCAGCCCCAGCATTTT	CASSESGYQPQHF
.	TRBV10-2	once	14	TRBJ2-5	TGCGCCAGCAGTTCGGTGGTCAGGAGGGAGACCCAGTACTTC	CASSSVVRRETQYF
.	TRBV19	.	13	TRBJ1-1	TGTGCCAGTAGTATAGCGGGCGGCTGGGGGGCTTTCTTT	CASSIAGGWGAFF
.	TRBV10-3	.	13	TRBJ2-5	TGTGCCGGGAGGGGGACACAACAAGAGACCCAGTACTTC	CAGRGTQQETQYF
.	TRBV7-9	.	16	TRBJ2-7	TGTGCCAGCAGCTTCTCTAGCGTACTACGACCCTACGAGCAGTACTTC	CASSFSSVLRPYEQYF
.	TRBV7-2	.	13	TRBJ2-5	TGTGCCAGCAGCCCGGACCCCCAAGAGACCCAGTACTTC	CASSPDPQETQYF
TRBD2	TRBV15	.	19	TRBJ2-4	TGTGCCACCAGCAGACGGGGGACTAGCGGGAGTCTGGACAGAAACATTCAGTACTTC	CATSRRGTSGSLDRNIQYF